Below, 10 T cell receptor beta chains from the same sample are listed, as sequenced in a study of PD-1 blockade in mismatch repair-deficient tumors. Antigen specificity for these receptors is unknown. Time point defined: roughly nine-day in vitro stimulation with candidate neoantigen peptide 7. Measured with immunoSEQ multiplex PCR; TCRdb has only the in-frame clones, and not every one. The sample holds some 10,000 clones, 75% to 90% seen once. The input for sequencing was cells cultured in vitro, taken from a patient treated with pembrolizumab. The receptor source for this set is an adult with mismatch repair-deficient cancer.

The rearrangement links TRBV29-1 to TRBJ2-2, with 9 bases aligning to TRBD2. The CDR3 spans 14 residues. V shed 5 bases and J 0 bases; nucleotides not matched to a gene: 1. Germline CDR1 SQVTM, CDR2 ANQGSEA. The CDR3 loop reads CSVLAGSNTGELFF. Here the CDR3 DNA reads TGCAGCGTTCTAGCGGGGTCGAACACCGGGGAGCTGTTTTTT.

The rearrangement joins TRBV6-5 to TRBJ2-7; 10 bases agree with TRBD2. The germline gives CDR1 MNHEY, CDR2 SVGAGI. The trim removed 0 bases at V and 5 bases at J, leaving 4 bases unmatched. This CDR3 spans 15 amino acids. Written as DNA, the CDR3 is TGTGCCAGCAGTTACTCGATAGCGGGAGGCAACGAGCAGTACTTC. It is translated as CASSYSIAGGNEQYF.

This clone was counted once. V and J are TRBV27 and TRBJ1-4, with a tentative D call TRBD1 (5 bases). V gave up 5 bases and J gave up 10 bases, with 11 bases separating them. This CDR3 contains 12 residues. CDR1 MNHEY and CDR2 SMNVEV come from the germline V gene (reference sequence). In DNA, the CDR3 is TGTGCCAGCAGTGTCGACAGAGGAAAACTGTTTTTT. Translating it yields CASSVDRGKLFF. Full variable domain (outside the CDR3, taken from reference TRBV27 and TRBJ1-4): EAQVTQNPRYLITVTGKKLTVTCSQNMNHEYMSWYRQDPGLGLRQIYYSMNVEVTDKGDVPEGYKVSRKEKRNFPLILESPSPNQTSLYFCASSVDRGKLFFGSGTQLSVL.

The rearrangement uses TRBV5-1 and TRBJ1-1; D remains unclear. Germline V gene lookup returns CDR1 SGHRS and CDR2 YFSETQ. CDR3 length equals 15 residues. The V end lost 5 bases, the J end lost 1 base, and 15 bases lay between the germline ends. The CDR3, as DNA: TGCGCCAGCAGATTGACTGATACCCAGAACACTGAAGCTTTCTTT. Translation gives CASRLTDTQNTEAFF.

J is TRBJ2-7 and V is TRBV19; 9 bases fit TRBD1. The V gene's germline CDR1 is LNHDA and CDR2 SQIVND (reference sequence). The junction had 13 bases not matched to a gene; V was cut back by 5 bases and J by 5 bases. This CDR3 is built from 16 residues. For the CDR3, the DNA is TGTGCCAGTAGTCCTAGGGGACGACAGGGGGAAGACGAGCAGTACTTC. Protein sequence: CASSPRGRQGEDEQYF.

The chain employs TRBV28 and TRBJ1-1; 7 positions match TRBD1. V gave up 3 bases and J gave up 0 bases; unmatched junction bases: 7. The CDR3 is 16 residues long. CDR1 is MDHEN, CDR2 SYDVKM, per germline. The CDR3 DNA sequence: TGTGCCAGCAGTTTTGGGCCCGGGACAGTGAACACTGAAGCTTTCTTT. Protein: CASSFGPGTVNTEAFF.

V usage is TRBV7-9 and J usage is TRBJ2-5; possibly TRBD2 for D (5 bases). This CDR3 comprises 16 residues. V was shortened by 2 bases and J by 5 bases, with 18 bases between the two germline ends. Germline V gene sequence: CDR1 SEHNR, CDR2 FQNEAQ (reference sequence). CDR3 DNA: TGTGCCAGCAGCTTACTCCAGACAACGCGGAGGGAGACCCAGTACTTC. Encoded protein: CASSLLQTTRRETQYF.

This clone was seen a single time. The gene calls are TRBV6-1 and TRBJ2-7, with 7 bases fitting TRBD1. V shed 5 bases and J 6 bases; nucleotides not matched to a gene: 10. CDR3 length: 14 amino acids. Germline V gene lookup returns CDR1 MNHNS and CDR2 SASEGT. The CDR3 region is CASSPLGQGVEQYF. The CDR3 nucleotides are TGTGCCAGCAGTCCCTTGGGGCAGGGGGTCGAGCAGTACTTC.

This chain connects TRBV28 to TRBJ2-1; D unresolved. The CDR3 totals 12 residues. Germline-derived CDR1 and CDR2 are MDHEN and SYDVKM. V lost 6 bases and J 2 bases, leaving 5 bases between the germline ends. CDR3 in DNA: TGTGCCAGCAGATCGACCTACAATGAGCAGTTCTTC. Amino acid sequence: CASRSTYNEQFF.

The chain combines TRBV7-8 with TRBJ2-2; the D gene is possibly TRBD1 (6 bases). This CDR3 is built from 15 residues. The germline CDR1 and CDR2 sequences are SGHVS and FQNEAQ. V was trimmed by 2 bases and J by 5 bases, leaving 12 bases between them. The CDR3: CASSLSTGWTGELFF. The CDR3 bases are TGTGCCAGCAGCTTAAGTACAGGGTGGACCGGGGAGCTGTTTTTT.